A selection of T cell receptor beta chains follows, all from one sample in a study of CXCR3-negative and CXCR3-positive naive CD8 T cells. TCRdb reprocessed the 5' RACE reads, keeping one entry per CDR3 protein, no DNA. The sample's table shows tens of thousands of distinct CDR3 sequences. The specimen sequenced was naive CXCR3+ CD8+ T cells from blood. The receptors derive from a human donor in good health. Some clones in this sample may be carry-over from other donors' samples. Each CDR3 is given with its conserved first and last residue. Fields, in order: J gene, V gene, CDR3 protein.

TRBJ2-1,TRBV20-1,CSARLPLATNSDEQFF
TRBJ1-2,TRBV4-1,CASSQSTVTQSYGYTF
TRBJ1-1,TRBV5-6,CASSLGPSAEAFF
TRBJ2-3,TRBV15,CATGRGLAGDTQYF
TRBJ2-7,TRBV5-1,CASTAGGFEQYF
TRBJ2-2,TRBV7-3,CASSPMRAGELFF
TRBJ2-7,TRBV4-2,CASSFSGSPSYEQYF
TRBJ2-2,TRBV7-6,CASSLVGSENTGELFF
TRBJ2-6,TRBV19,CASSWGRGSGANVLTF
TRBJ2-7,TRBV9,CASSVEGRYEQYF
TRBJ2-1,TRBV7-3,CASSFGPDLSSYNEQFF